The source of this T cell receptor beta chain is a study of T-cell reconstitution after alpha-beta-depleted transplantation in children. Findings and caveats of the study: There were some patients whose high TCRbeta diversity at day 60 came from surviving recipient T cells and thymic progenitors. Reportedly, roughly two months post-transplant, alpha-beta T cells arose from several hundred expanded graft clones. A year post-transplant, T-cell counts and diversity derived mostly from newly produced T cells.

For TCRbeta, the library was prepared with unique molecular identifiers. TCRdb used MiXCR to reprocess the PCR reads, holding one entry per CDR3 protein. The table has roughly 250,000 distinct CDR3 sequences, less than 9% seen once. This clonotype occurred many times. Its antigen is currently unknown. Germline lookup yields CDR1 SGDLS and CDR2 YYNGEE. The CDR3 covers 12 residues. With 2 bases removed from V and 8 bases from J, the gap between germline ends came to 7 bases. V is TRBV9 and J is TRBJ1-4; no firm D call. The material sequenced was PBMCs, mostly from graft donor cells, taken 180 days after TCRalphabeta/CD19-depleted stem cell transplant. The sequence derives from a male patient under 18 who had a stem cell transplant for acute lymphoblastic leukemia, so the T cells may come from the graft donor. The DNA for the CDR3 is TGTGCCAGCAGCGTGGTAGAAGAAAAACTGTTTTTT. It specifies CASSVVEEKLFF.